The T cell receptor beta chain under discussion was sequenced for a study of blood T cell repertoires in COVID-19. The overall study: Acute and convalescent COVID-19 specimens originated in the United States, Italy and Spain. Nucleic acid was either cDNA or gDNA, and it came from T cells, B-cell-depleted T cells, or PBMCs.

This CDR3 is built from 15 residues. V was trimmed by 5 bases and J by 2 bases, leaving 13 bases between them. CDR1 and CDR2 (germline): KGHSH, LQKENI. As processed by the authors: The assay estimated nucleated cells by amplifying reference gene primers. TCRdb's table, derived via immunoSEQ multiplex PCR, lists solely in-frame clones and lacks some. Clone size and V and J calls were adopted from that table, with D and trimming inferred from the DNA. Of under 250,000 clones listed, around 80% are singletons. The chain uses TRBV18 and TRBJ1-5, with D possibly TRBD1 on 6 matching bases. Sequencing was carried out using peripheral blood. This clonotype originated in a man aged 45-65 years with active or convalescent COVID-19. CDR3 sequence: CASSSDAGGNQPQHF. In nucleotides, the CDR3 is TGTGCCAGCTCATCCGATGCAGGGGGCAATCAGCCCCAGCATTTT. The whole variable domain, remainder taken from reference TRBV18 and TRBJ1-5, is NAGVMQNPRHLVRRRGQEARLRCSPMKGHSHVYWYRQLPEEGLKFMVYLQKENIIDESGMPKERFSAEFPKEGPSILRIQQVVRGDSAAYFCASSSDAGGNQPQHFGDGTRLSIL.